The subject of this entry is one T cell receptor beta chain. The antigen remains undetermined. This specimen belongs to a study of a mutant IDH1 vaccine in newly diagnosed glioma. Libraries were prepared by immunoSEQ multiplex PCR; TCRdb keeps only in-frame clonotypes and omits some of them. Of fewer than 95,000 clones in the sample, more than 80% were seen once. Time point indicated: week 47, end of study. Mutant IDH1 20-mer peptide, at 300 ug, made up each vaccine dose, with topical imiquimod. Per germline, CDR1 MGHRA and CDR2 YSYEKL. With 4 bases clipped from V and 3 bases from J, the junction kept 23 bases outside the gene matches. The CDR3 sequence is 22 residues long.

The chain combines TRBV4-1 with TRBJ2-1, with 11 bases that match TRBD2. The TCR was taken from a man aged 40-49 years with glioma. Sequenced here: PBMCs, sampled from a glioma patient whose treatment included an IDH1 peptide vaccine. Written as DNA, the CDR3 is TGCGCCAGCAGCCCATGGGCCAATCCGAGACTAGCGGGGCTTCTTCACTACAATGAGCAGTTCTTC. Protein sequence: CASSPWANPRLAGLLHYNEQFF.